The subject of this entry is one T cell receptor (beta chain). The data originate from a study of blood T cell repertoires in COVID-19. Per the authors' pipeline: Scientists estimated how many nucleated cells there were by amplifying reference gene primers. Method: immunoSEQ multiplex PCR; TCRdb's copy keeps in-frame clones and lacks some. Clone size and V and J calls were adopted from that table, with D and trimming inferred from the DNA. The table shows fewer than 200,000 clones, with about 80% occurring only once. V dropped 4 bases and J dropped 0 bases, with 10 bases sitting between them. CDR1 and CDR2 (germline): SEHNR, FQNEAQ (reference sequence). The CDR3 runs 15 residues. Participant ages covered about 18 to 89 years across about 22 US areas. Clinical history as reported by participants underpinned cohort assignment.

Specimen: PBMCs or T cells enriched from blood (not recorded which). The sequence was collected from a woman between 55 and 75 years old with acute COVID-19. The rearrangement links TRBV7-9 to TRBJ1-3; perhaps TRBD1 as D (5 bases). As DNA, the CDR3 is TGTGCCAGCAGCTCCAGACAGAGCTCTGGAAACACCATATATTTT. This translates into CASSSRQSSGNTIYF.